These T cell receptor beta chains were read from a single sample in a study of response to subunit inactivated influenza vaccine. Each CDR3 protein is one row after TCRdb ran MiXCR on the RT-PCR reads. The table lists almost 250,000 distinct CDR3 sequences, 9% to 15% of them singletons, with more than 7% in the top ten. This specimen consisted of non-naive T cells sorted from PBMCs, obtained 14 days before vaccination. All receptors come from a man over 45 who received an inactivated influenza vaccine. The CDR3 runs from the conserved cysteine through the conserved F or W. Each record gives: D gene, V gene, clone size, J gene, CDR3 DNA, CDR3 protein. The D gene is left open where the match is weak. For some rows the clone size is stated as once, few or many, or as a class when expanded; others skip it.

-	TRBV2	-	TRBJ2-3	TGTGCCAGCTTATGGGGCAGTTACACAGATACGCAGTATTTT	CASLWGSYTDTQYF
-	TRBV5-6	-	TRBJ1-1	TGTGCCAGCAGCTGGGGGGGGACGGCAGACCAAGCTTTCTTT	CASSWGGTADQAFF
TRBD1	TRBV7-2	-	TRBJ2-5	TGTGCCAGCAGCCCGCTGACAGGGCCCCGGGAGACCCAGTACTTC	CASSPLTGPRETQYF
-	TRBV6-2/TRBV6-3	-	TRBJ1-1	TGTGCCAGCAAGGAGGGTGGAACTGAAGCTTTCTTT	CASKEGGTEAFF
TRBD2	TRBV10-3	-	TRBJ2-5	TGTGCCATCAGGGGGACTAGCGGGAGCAGGGAGACCCAGTACTTC	CAIRGTSGSRETQYF
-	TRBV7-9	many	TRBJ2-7	TGTGCCAGCAGCCGGACCTACCGGGGCGAGCAGTACTTC	CASSRTYRGEQYF
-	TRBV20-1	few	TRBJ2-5	TGCAGTGCTACAAACCGCGGCAGGGGTCATAACCAAGAGACCCAGTACTTC	CSATNRGRGHNQETQYF
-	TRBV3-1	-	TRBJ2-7	TGTGCCAGCAGCCAACAGGGCTACGAGCAGTACTTC	CASSQQGYEQYF
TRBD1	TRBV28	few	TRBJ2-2	TGTGCCAGCAGTTCTCCGGGACAGGGGGCTCCCGGGGAGCTGTTTTTT	CASSSPGQGAPGELFF
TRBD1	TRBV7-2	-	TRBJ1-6	TGTGCCAGCAGCTTAACACAGGGGGCCTATAATTCACCCCTCCACTTT	CASSLTQGAYNSPLHF
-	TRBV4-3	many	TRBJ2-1	TGCGCCAGCAGCCAACTACTCGGCAATGAGCAGTTCTTC	CASSQLLGNEQFF
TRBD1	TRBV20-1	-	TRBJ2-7	TGCAGTGCTAGACCGCCTCCGGGACAGGTCGGCCACGAGCAGTACTTC	CSARPPPGQVGHEQYF
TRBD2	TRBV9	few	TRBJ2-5	TGTGCCAGCAGCGCCGGGACTATAACGAAAGAGACCCAGTACTTC	CASSAGTITKETQYF
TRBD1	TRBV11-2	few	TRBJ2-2	TGTGCCAGCAGCTCGGGACAGCTGAACACCGGGGAGCTGTTTTTT	CASSSGQLNTGELFF
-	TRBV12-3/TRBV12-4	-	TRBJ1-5	TGTGCCAGCAGTTTAGTGGGGCCACGCAATCAGCCCCAGCATTTT	CASSLVGPRNQPQHF
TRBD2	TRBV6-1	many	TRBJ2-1	TGTGCCAGCAGCCCCGGATTGGGACTAGCGGTTGAGTTCTTC	CASSPGLGLAVEFF
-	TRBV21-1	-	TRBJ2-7	TGTGCCAGCACGCCCGAGCAGTACTTC	CASTPEQYF
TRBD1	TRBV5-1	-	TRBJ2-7	TGCGCCAGCAGCTTGCCGGGGACAGGGGATATCAACGAGCAGTACTTC	CASSLPGTGDINEQYF
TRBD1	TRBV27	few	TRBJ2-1	TGTGCCAGCAGTTTATCTAGGGGACAGGGCTCAACCGAGCAGTTCTTC	CASSLSRGQGSTEQFF
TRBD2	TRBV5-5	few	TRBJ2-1	TGTGCCAGCAGCTTGGCTCCAGCGGGAGCCCCGGGGGAGCAGTTCTTC	CASSLAPAGAPGEQFF
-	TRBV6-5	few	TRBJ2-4	TGTGCCAGCAGTTACTCGGCAGGATTAGCCAAAAACATTCAGTACTTC	CASSYSAGLAKNIQYF
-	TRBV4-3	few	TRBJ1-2	TGCGCCAGCAGCCAAGAGGCAGGCTACTATGGCTACACCTTC	CASSQEAGYYGYTF
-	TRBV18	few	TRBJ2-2	TGTGCCAGCTCACGCGAGCTCCGACTGATACCCGACACCGGGGAGCTGTTTTTT	CASSRELRLIPDTGELFF
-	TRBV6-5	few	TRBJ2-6	TGTGCCAGCAGTTCTATTTCGGCTGGGGCCAACGTCCTGACTTTC	CASSSISAGANVLTF
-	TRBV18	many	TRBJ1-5	TGTGCCAGCTCATCGAGAGGGTTGCAGGACCGTGGCAATCAGCCCCAGCATTTT	CASSSRGLQDRGNQPQHF
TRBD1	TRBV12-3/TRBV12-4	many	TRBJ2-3	TGTGCCAGCAGTTTACTAACAGGGGGATTTAGCACAGATACGCAGTATTTT	CASSLLTGGFSTDTQYF
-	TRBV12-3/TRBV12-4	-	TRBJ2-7	TGTGCCAGCAGTTTATTTACGAGCTCCTACGAGCAGTACTTC	CASSLFTSSYEQYF
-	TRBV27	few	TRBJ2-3	TGTGCCAGCAGTTTACAGGGTGACGATACGCAGTATTTT	CASSLQGDDTQYF
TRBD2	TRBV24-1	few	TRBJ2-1	TGTGCCACCAGTGGGGTCACTAGCGGGAGAGGGTCCTACAATGAGCAGTTCTTC	CATSGVTSGRGSYNEQFF
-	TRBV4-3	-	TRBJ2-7	TGCGCCAGCAGCCAAGTCGGCGGCAGAAATATCTACGAGCAGTGCTTC	CASSQVGGRNIYEQCF
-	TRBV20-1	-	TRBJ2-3	TGCAGTGCTAGAGATAGCAGGCGGCTTACGCAGTATTTT	CSARDSRRLTQYF
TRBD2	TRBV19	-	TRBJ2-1	TGTGCCAGTAGTACCGCGGGACTAGCGGGAAAAGTCAATGAGCAGTTCTTC	CASSTAGLAGKVNEQFF
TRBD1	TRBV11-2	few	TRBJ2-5	TGTGCCAGCAGCCCATCGACAGGGCTTTTTCAAGAGACCCAGTACTTC	CASSPSTGLFQETQYF
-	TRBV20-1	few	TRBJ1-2	TGCAGTGCTAGTCTCAGGGACTATGGCTACACCTTC	CSASLRDYGYTF
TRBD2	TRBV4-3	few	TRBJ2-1	TGCGCCAGCAGCCAAGACCCCCTAGCGGGGGGACAATACAATGAGCAGTTCTTC	CASSQDPLAGGQYNEQFF
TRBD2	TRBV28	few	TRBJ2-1	TGTGCCAGCAGCACCCCGGGACTAGCGGCTAATGAGCAGTTCTTC	CASSTPGLAANEQFF
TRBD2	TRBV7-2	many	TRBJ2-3	TGTGCCAGCAGCAATACCCACCGACTAGCGGGGGTGACTTCGCAGTATTTT	CASSNTHRLAGVTSQYF
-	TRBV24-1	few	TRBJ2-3	TGTGCCACCAGTGAAGCACAGGGTGGGATTAGTCTGTATTTT	CATSEAQGGISLYF
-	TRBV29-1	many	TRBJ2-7	-	CSVGTGTRVDSLAF
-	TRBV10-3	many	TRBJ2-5	TGTGCCATCAGGGACAGAAGAGAGACCCAGTACTTC	CAIRDRRETQYF
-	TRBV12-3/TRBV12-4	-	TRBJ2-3	TGTGCCAGCAGTGAGGAAGTTGCGGGGAGCACAGATACGCAGTATTTT	CASSEEVAGSTDTQYF
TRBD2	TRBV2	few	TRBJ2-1	TGTGCCAGCAGTGGTACTAGCGGGTATGGTAATGAGCAGTTCTTC	CASSGTSGYGNEQFF
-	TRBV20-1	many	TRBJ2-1	TGCAGTGCTAGTAACGGGGGGCCACTTGCGCAGTTCTTC	CSASNGGPLAQFF